This is a list of T cell receptor beta chains from one sample in a study of OX40 agonist ivuxolimab in advanced cancers. Clones were read by immunoSEQ multiplex PCR, and TCRdb kept only the in-frame ones, dropping some. This table has under 100,000 clones, about 80% appearing once. Sequencing used CD4+ or CD8+ T cells sorted from blood, obtained in a trial of the OX40 agonist ivuxolimab. These TCRs come from an adult with an advanced solid tumor such as melanoma, head and neck, liver or kidney cancer. The CDR3 runs from the conserved cysteine through the conserved F or W. The D gene is left open where the match is weak. Size is stated for part of the rows, as once, few or many counts, or as a class when the clone is expanded.

15	TRBJ2-3	TRBV7-9	NA	NA	TGTGCCAGCAGCCTCACACCGGGGGGCACAGATACGCAGTATTTT	CASSLTPGGTDTQYF
13	TRBJ2-7	TRBV2	NA	NA	TGTGCCAGCAGTCTAGAATGGGAATACGAGCAGTACTTC	CASSLEWEYEQYF
16	TRBJ2-1	TRBV10-2	NA	NA	TGCGCCAGCAGTGAGTACGCGGGGGCAGAATACAATGAGCAGTTCTTC	CASSEYAGAEYNEQFF
13	TRBJ2-5	TRBV5-1	NA	NA	TGCGCCAGCAGCTCGGGACCACAAGAGACCCAGTACTTC	CASSSGPQETQYF
14	TRBJ1-1	TRBV7-9	NA	TRBD1	TGTGCCAGCATCCCCGGGGACAGCCAGACTGAAGCTTTCTTT	CASIPGDSQTEAFF
13	TRBJ1-1	TRBV18	NA	NA	TGTGCCAGCTCACCGGACATGAACACTGAAGCTTTCTTT	CASSPDMNTEAFF
14	TRBJ1-2	TRBV5-1	NA	NA	TGCGCCAGCAGCTTGGATGAGGGGAGGAGTGGCTACACCTTC	CASSLDEGRSGYTF
16	TRBJ2-7	TRBV15	NA	NA	TGTGCCACCAGCAGTTCCGGCGGGACTTCCCCCTACGAGCAGTACTTC	CATSSSGGTSPYEQYF
13	TRBJ1-1	TRBV30	NA	NA	TGTGCCTGGAGTGTTTCCGGGACAACTAAAGCTTTCTTT	CAWSVSGTTKAFF
15	TRBJ1-2	TRBV27	NA	NA	TGTGCCAGCAGACGGATCGCCGACCAGGACTATGGCTACACCTTC	CASRRIADQDYGYTF
8	TRBJ2-7	TRBV6-4	NA	NA	TGTGCCAGCAGTGAGCAGTACTTC	CASSEQYF
15	TRBJ1-1	TRBV9	NA	TRBD1	TGTGCCAGCAGCCTCACGGGACAGCCGAACACTGAAGCTTTCTTT	CASSLTGQPNTEAFF
15	TRBJ2-7	TRBV7-8	once	NA	TGTGCCAGCAGCCGAGGCGGGGGCAACTCCTACGAGCAGTACTTC	CASSRGGGNSYEQYF
15	TRBJ1-1	TRBV7-3	NA	NA	TGTGCCAGCAGCTTAAGCCCCACAGGGACCACTGAAGCTTTCTTT	CASSLSPTGTTEAFF
12	TRBJ2-7	TRBV30	NA	NA	TGTGCCTGGAGTGTGGGGGCCTACGAGCAGTACTTC	CAWSVGAYEQYF
15	TRBJ2-3	TRBV19	few	NA	TGTGCCAGTAGTATGGGCCAGCAGTCCACAGATACGCAGTATTTT	CASSMGQQSTDTQYF
16	TRBJ2-3	TRBV5-1	NA	TRBD2	TGCGCCAGCAGCTCGCACAGCGGGAGGGCCCGTGATACGCAGTATTTT	CASSSHSGRARDTQYF
15	TRBJ1-1	TRBV7-2	NA	NA	TGTGCCAGCAGGAAGGAGGGCAGGGTGGACACTGAAGCTTTCTTT	CASRKEGRVDTEAFF
15	TRBJ2-1	TRBV7-2	NA	TRBD2	TGTGCCAGCAGCTTAGAGGGGAGCGGGGTGAATGAGCAGTTCTTC	CASSLEGSGVNEQFF
15	TRBJ2-7	TRBV2	NA	TRBD2	TGTGCCAGCAGTGAAGAAGCGGGAACTTCCTACGAGCAGTACTTC	CASSEEAGTSYEQYF
14	TRBJ2-7	TRBV5-4	NA	TRBD2	TGTGCCAGCAGCAGGACTAGCGGCTCCTACGAGCAGTACTTC	CASSRTSGSYEQYF
15	TRBJ1-4	TRBV5-6	NA	TRBD1	TGTGCCAGCAGCGCCCCGGGACAGGGGAATGAAAAACTGTTTTTT	CASSAPGQGNEKLFF